Presented here are 31 T cell receptor beta chains from one specimen sequenced in a study of T-cell reconstitution after alpha-beta-depleted transplantation in children. Unique molecular identifiers were used to barcode this TCRbeta library. TCRdb reanalysed the PCR reads using MiXCR and keeps one entry per CDR3 protein. The repertoire consists of fewer than 120,000 distinct CDR3 sequences, with approximately 10% occurring once and the leading ten covering roughly 8%. The specimen comprised PBMCs from the stem cell graft donor, sampled from the stem cell graft. Receptor source: a human donor who donated a stem cell graft to a child with acute lymphoblastic leukemia.

This clonotype was picked up many times. J is TRBJ1-2 and V is TRBV10-3; 8 bases fit TRBD1. The V and J ends lost 2 bases and 7 bases, in that order; junction bases with no gene match: 3. The V gene's germline CDR1 is ENHRY and CDR2 SYGVKD. This CDR3 is built from 13 residues. The CDR3 region is CAISEAGGSGYTF. DNA of the CDR3: TGTGCCATCAGTGAGGCAGGGGGCTCTGGCTACACCTTC.

This clonotype was counted many times. This rearrangement joins TRBV10-3 to TRBJ1-1; 7 bases are shared with TRBD1. V lost 11 bases, J lost 8 bases, and 5 bases stayed unmatched. Germline values: CDR1 ENHRY, CDR2 SYGVKD. The CDR3 is 10 residues long. The CDR3 nucleotides read TGTGCCGCCGGGACAGCAGAAGCTTTCTTT. This encodes CAAGTAEAFF.

This clonotype was found a few times. This sequence joins TRBV7-9 and TRBJ2-1; no reliable D call. Germline V CDR1 and CDR2: SEHNR, FQNEAQ (reference sequence). V was trimmed by 5 bases and J by 8 bases, leaving 10 bases between them. The CDR3 totals 12 residues. The CDR3 spells CASSGPFDEQFF. The CDR3 DNA reads as TGTGCCAGCAGCGGCCCATTCGATGAGCAGTTCTTC.

In its sample, this clonotype was seen many times. The chain recombines TRBV12-3 or TRBV12-4 with TRBJ1-1; D call uncertain. Trimming removed 7 bases from V and 7 bases from J, with 10 bases in between. There are 11 residues in the CDR3. Here the CDR3 reads CASILDREAFF. CDR3 coding DNA: TGTGCCAGCATCCTTGACCGTGAAGCTTTCTTT.

At least ten counts were recorded for this clonotype. V and J are TRBV5-1 and TRBJ2-1, with 10 bases fitting TRBD2. CDR1 is SGHRS, CDR2 YFSETQ, per germline. The CDR3 consists of 14 residues. V lost 2 bases and J lost 8; bases outside the gene matches: 4. DNA of the CDR3: TGCGCCAGCAGCTTAGCGGGAGGGTACCATGAGCAGTTCTTC. Translating it yields CASSLAGGYHEQFF.

This clonotype has at least ten counts. V is TRBV5-1 and J is TRBJ1-1; 9 bases are a match to TRBD1. V was pared by 4 bases and J by 7 bases, with 2 bases of the junction left unmatched. The CDR3 consists of 12 residues. Germline CDR1 is SGHRS and CDR2 is YFSETQ. In nucleotides, the CDR3 is TGCGCCAGCAGCCCGGGACAGGGTGAAGCTTTCTTT. Protein product: CASSPGQGEAFF.

There are many counts of this clonotype. This chain uses TRBV27 with TRBJ2-7; the match to TRBD1 covers 8 bases. V was clipped by 7 bases and J by 4 bases; unmatched bases: 6. CDR3 length equals 13 residues. The germline gives CDR1 MNHEY, CDR2 SMNVEV (reference sequence). CDR3 nucleotide sequence: TGTGCCAGCAATAGCAGGGGGCGGTACGAGCAGTACTTC. It encodes CASNSRGRYEQYF.

This clonotype was seen at least ten times. The rearrangement joins TRBV12-3 or TRBV12-4 to TRBJ2-6; 8 bases agree with TRBD1. V dropped 5 bases and J dropped 1; count of bases not matched to a gene: 7. This CDR3 region has 17 residues. CDR3: CASSGTGLVSGANVLTF. CDR3 nucleotide sequence: TGTGCCAGCAGTGGGACAGGCCTCGTTTCTGGGGCCAACGTCCTGACTTTC.

At least ten counts were recorded for this clonotype. This sequence joins TRBV14 and TRBJ1-2; D not resolved. The CDR3 runs 13 residues. Germline values: CDR1 SGHDN, CDR2 FVKESK. V was trimmed by 0 bases and J by 3 bases, leaving 5 bases between them. For the CDR3, the DNA is TGTGCCAGCAGCCAAGAAAATTACTATGGCTACACCTTC. This gives the protein CASSQENYYGYTF.

The sample holds many counts of this clonotype. The genes are TRBV12-3 or TRBV12-4 and TRBJ2-3; D gene ambiguous. Between the trimmed V and J ends, which lost 5 bases and 0 bases, there was a span of 18 bases. There are 17 residues in the CDR3. The CDR3 region is CASSTSRALGSTDTQYF. The CDR3 DNA is TGTGCCAGCAGTACCAGCCGGGCCCTAGGAAGCACAGATACGCAGTATTTT.

This clonotype appeared many times. This chain connects TRBV18 to TRBJ2-2; TRBD2 matches at 14 bases. CDR1 KGHSH and CDR2 LQKENI come from the germline V gene. Germline trimming cut 3 bases from V and 0 bases from J; bases unmatched to any gene: 12. The CDR3 is 21 residues long. The CDR3 DNA follows: TGTGCCAGCTCACCTCCGGGACTAGCGGGGGCCCTTAACGCGAACACCGGGGAGCTGTTTTTT. This sequence encodes CASSPPGLAGALNANTGELFF. The full variable domain, its missing parts supplied by reference TRBV18 and TRBJ2-2, is NAGVMQNPRHLVRRRGQEARLRCSPMKGHSHVYWYRQLPEEGLKFMVYLQKENIIDESGMPKERFSAEFPKEGPSILRIQQVVRGDSAAYFCASSPPGLAGALNANTGELFFGEGSRLTVL.

There are many counts of this clonotype. The rearrangement joins TRBV24-1 to TRBJ2-5, with 10 positions matching TRBD1. The CDR3 consists of 16 residues. CDR1 is KGHDR and CDR2 is SFDVKD in the germline V gene. With V trimmed by 4 bases and J by 1 base, 5 bases remained unmatched. The CDR3, as DNA: TGTGCCACCAGTGAGGGGGGGACAGGGGCCCAAGAGACCCAGTACTTC. As protein: CATSEGGTGAQETQYF.

This chain uses TRBV28 with TRBJ1-4, with D unresolved. The CDR3 totals 16 residues. With 5 bases removed from V and 6 bases from J, the gap between germline ends came to 19 bases. From germline, CDR1 is MDHEN and CDR2 SYDVKM. DNA for the CDR3: TGTGCCAGCAGTGCTCTTTGGGGAACAGAGGATGAAAAACTGTTTTTT. Its translation: CASSALWGTEDEKLFF. Full variable domain (outside the CDR3, taken from reference TRBV28 and TRBJ1-4): DVKVTQSSRYLVKRTGEKVFLECVQDMDHENMFWYRQDPGLGLRLIYFSYDVKMKEKGDIPEGYSVSREKKERFSLILESASTNQTSMYLCASSALWGTEDEKLFFGSGTQLSVL.

This clonotype was recorded many times. V and J are TRBV18 and TRBJ2-2; 7 positions match TRBD1. This CDR3 comprises 14 residues. In germline, CDR1 is KGHSH, CDR2 LQKENI. The V segment lost 10 bases and the J segment 2 bases; nucleotides outside the gene matches: 7. The CDR3 DNA reads TGTGCCACCTCGGGACAGCGAAACACCGGGGAGCTGTTTTTT. Residues: CATSGQRNTGELFF.

In its sample, this clonotype was seen many times. V and J are TRBV12-3 or TRBV12-4 and TRBJ1-2, with a possible D match to TRBD1 (5 bases). V lost 5 bases and J 2 bases, leaving 12 bases between the germline ends. The CDR3 consists of 14 residues. CDR3 in amino acids: CASSRSGGNYGYTF. The CDR3 DNA is TGTGCCAGCAGTCGATCGGGGGGGAACTATGGCTACACCTTC.

This clonotype was seen a single time. This may be a read error: a much more frequent sequence differs by one nucleotide. The chain combines TRBV20-1 with TRBJ2-2; 10 bases agree with TRBD1. Per the germline V gene, CDR1 is DFQATT and CDR2 is SNEGSKA (reference sequence). This CDR3 is 16 amino acids long. As DNA, the CDR3 is TGCTGTGCTAGCCTACGGACAGGGGGTTCCGCCGGGGAGCTGTTTTTT. Protein sequence: CCASLRTGGSAGELFF.

The sample holds a few counts of this clonotype. The rearrangement uses TRBV5-1 and TRBJ2-7; TRBD2 matches at 7 bases. This CDR3 has 15 residues. Germline CDR1 reads SGHRS; CDR2 reads YFSETQ. J lost 12 bases, V lost 0 bases, and 15 bases had no gene match. The CDR3 nucleotides read TGCGCCAGCAGCTTGGCGGTAGCGGGCCTCCCAAGTCGGTACTTC. It yields the protein CASSLAVAGLPSRYF. Full variable domain (rest looked up from reference TRBV5-1 and TRBJ2-7): KAGVTQTPRYLIKTRGQQVTLSCSPISGHRSVSWYQQTPGQGLQFLFEYFSETQRNKGNFPGRFSGRQFSNSRSEMNVSTLELGDSALYLCASSLAVAGLPSRYFGPGTRLTVT.

This clonotype was detected ten times or more. The rearrangement joins TRBV7-8 to TRBJ1-5; D is perhaps TRBD1 (6 bases). Germline V gene sequence: CDR1 SGHVS, CDR2 FQNEAQ. Trimming left V 5 bases short and J 2 bases short, with 13 bases between. The CDR3 length is 15 residues. CDR3: CASSQERGGNQPQHF. The CDR3 nucleotides are TGTGCCAGCAGCCAGGAAAGGGGGGGCAATCAGCCCCAGCATTTT.

This clonotype occurred many times. The chain employs TRBV5-1 and TRBJ1-4; tentative D call: TRBD1 (5 bases). The germline V and J ends were trimmed by 4 bases and 6 bases, with 19 bases remaining between them. The CDR3 covers 16 residues. CDR1 SGHRS and CDR2 YFSETQ come from the germline V gene. The CDR3 DNA follows: TGCGCCAGCAGCCTAGCGAAGTCGACAGCTGATGAAAAACTGTTTTTT. Protein sequence: CASSLAKSTADEKLFF.

In its sample, this clonotype is medium-sized (0.01 to 0.1%). This chain joins TRBV29-1 and TRBJ2-2; no reliable D call. V was cut by 6 bases and J by 4 bases, with 15 bases left in between. Germline CDR1 is SQVTM and CDR2 is ANQGSEA. The CDR3 is made up of 14 amino acids. The CDR3 DNA reads as TGCAGCGTAACCGGACGAGGAGCCACCGGGGAGCTGTTTTTT. Translating it yields CSVTGRGATGELFF.

The rearrangement joins TRBV6-2 or TRBV6-3 to TRBJ2-7; D unresolved. Germline assignment: CDR1 MNHEY and CDR2 SVGEGT. The ends were cut back, 0 bases at V and 3 bases at J, with 18 bases in the middle. The CDR3 is made up of 17 amino acids. The CDR3 region has the DNA TGTGCCAGCAGTTACTCGATTCTCTCCACCTCAAACTACGAGCAGTACTTC. Translated: CASSYSILSTSNYEQYF.

The sample holds many counts of this clonotype. The chain carries TRBV6-2 or TRBV6-3 and TRBJ2-6; perhaps TRBD1 as D (6 bases). Trimming took 7 bases from V and 0 from J, leaving 19 bases between them. The CDR3 is made up of 18 amino acids. Germline CDR1 is MNHEY and CDR2 is SVGEGT. The CDR3 DNA reads TGTGCCAGCACCACCCAAAGGGGGTCCTACTCTGGGGCCAACGTCCTGACTTTC. Amino acids: CASTTQRGSYSGANVLTF.

The J gene is TRBJ1-1, the V gene TRBV19, with D possibly TRBD1 on 5 matching bases. V lost 1 base and J 1 base, leaving 10 bases between the germline ends. Germline V CDR1 and CDR2: LNHDA, SQIVND (reference sequence). The CDR3 has 15 amino acids. The CDR3 loop is CASSIAPGGNTEAFF. Written as DNA, the CDR3 is TGTGCCAGTAGTATAGCCCCGGGGGGGAACACTGAAGCTTTCTTT.

A note on this clonotype: This sequence may be a read error, since a much larger clone differs from it by one base. The V call is TRBV4-3, the J call TRBJ2-2, with D unresolved. The CDR3 sequence is 16 residues long. The V gene's germline CDR1 is LGHNA and CDR2 YSLEER. For the CDR3, the DNA is TGCGCCAGCAGCCAAGGATCTTGGCAAAACACCTGGGAGCTGTTTTTT. The encoded protein is CASSQGSWQNTWELFF.

Ten or more counts support this clonotype. The chain couples TRBV20-1 to TRBJ2-1; 7 nucleotides line up with TRBD2. CDR1 is DFQATT and CDR2 is SNEGSKA in the germline V gene (reference sequence). V lost 5 bases to trimming and J lost 3 bases; unmatched junction nucleotides: 7. This CDR3 has 14 amino acids. CDR3 sequence reads: CSAPERDYYNEQFF. In nucleotides, the CDR3 is TGCAGTGCTCCTGAGAGGGACTACTACAATGAGCAGTTCTTC.

This clonotype was found many times. V gene TRBV5-5 combines with J gene TRBJ1-4; D might be TRBD1 (6 bases). Germline values: CDR1 SGHKS, CDR2 YYEKEE (reference sequence). The CDR3 spans 17 residues. With 1 base removed from V and 7 bases from J, the gap between germline ends came to 20 bases. The CDR3 DNA follows: TGTGCCAGCAGCTTGTTTCCGCCCGGCAGGGGAGGTGAAAAACTGTTTTTT. Residues: CASSLFPPGRGGEKLFF.

This clonotype has ten or more counts. The genes are TRBV7-2 and TRBJ2-3; no firm D call. With 4 bases removed from V and 11 bases from J, the gap between germline ends came to 10 bases. The CDR3 runs to 11 residues. The V gene's germline CDR1 is SGHTA and CDR2 FQGNSA. CDR3 sequence reads: CASSSRLGQYF. CDR3 coding DNA: TGTGCCAGCAGCTCCCGCCTGGGGCAGTATTTT.

This clonotype has ten or more counts. The junction and the germline gene differ at one end; a read error may be behind it. This chain joins TRBV7-2 and TRBJ2-5; a possible D gene is TRBD2 (5 bases). Germline-derived CDR1 and CDR2 are SGHTA and FQGNSA. This CDR3 is 12 amino acids long. The CDR3 is CASSPDGLKCHF. The DNA for the CDR3 is TGTGCCAGCAGCCCTGACGGACTCAAGTGCCACTTC.

This clonotype was counted only a few times. Possible read error: a much larger clone is one base away. This sequence joins TRBV5-1 and TRBJ2-1; tentatively, D is TRBD2 (6 bases). The CDR3 sequence is 12 residues long. The V gene's germline CDR1 is SGHRS and CDR2 YFSETQ. In DNA form, the CDR3 reads TGCGCCAGCCGCTTGGTAGGGAGGGAGCAGTTCTTC. Protein: CASRLVGREQFF.

This clonotype was counted at least ten times. The V and J genes are TRBV27 and TRBJ2-1; D is undetermined. Germline CDR1 reads MNHEY; CDR2 reads SMNVEV (reference sequence). Trimming stripped 3 bases from V and 6 bases from J, with 9 bases between. The CDR3 is 13 residues long. Here the CDR3 reads CASSFGIGNEQFF. CDR3 in DNA: TGTGCCAGCAGTTTTGGGATTGGCAATGAGCAGTTCTTC.

This clonotype was seen many times. CDR3 sequence (DNA): TGCAGTGCCAACTGGGGGCTCCCTGAAAAACTGTTTTTT. It is translated as CSANWGLPEKLFF. The chain is built from TRBV20-1 and TRBJ1-4; a possible D gene is TRBD1 (6 bases). Germline CDR1 DFQATT, CDR2 SNEGSKA (reference sequence). The germline V and J ends were trimmed by 6 bases and 7 bases, with 15 bases remaining between them. CDR3 length: 13 amino acids.